This paragraph reports one TCR beta chain. The germline V gene has CDR1 LNHNV and CDR2 YYDKDF (reference sequence). The J segment lost 4 bases and the V segment lost 3 bases, leaving 8 bases of the junction unmatched. The CDR3 is made up of 17 amino acids. Per the original data handling: Reference gene primer amplification in the assay estimated nucleated cell counts. Assay: immunoSEQ multiplex PCR; the TCRdb copy retains only in-frame clones and omits some. V and J calls plus clone size are reproduced from that table; the DNA served to infer D and trimming. The profile shows under 400,000 clones, just over 85% of them singletons. These data are taken from a study of blood T cell repertoires in COVID-19. For the study at large: Acute and convalescent COVID-19 specimens originated in the United States, Italy and Spain.

Living in about two dozen US areas, the participants were between 18 and 89 years of age. V gene TRBV15 combines with J gene TRBJ2-1, with 11 bases fitting TRBD1. This TCR was recovered from a woman aged 40 to 50 with acute COVID-19. Material: PBMCs or T cells enriched from blood (not recorded which). CDR3 residues: CATSRTGQGARYNEQFF. CDR3 DNA: TGTGCCACCAGCAGGACAGGACAGGGGGCTCGATACAATGAGCAGTTCTTC.